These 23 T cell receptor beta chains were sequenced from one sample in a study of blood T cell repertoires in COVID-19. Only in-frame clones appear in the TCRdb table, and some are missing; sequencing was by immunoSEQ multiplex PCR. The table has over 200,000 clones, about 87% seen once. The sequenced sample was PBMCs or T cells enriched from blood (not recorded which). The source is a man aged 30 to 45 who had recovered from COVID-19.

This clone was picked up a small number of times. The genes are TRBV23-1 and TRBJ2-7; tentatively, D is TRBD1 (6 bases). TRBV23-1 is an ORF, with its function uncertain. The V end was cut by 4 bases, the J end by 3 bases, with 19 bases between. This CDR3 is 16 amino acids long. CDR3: CASSPMGHWPDYEQYF. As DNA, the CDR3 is TGCGCCAGCAGTCCTATGGGACACTGGCCAGACTACGAGCAGTACTTC.

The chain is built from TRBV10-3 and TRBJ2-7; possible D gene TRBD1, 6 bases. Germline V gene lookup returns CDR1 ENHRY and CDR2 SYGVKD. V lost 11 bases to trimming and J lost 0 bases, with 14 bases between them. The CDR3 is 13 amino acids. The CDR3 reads CASKPGASYEQYF. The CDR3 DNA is TGTGCCTCAAAACCAGGGGCCTCCTACGAGCAGTACTTC.

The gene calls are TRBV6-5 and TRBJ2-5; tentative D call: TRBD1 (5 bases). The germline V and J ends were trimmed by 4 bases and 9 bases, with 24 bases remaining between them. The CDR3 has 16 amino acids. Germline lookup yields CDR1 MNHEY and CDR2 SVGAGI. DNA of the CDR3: TGTGCCAGCAGTTTATACCTCAGGGTAGGAGATTGGGCCCAGTACTTC. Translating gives CASSLYLRVGDWAQYF.

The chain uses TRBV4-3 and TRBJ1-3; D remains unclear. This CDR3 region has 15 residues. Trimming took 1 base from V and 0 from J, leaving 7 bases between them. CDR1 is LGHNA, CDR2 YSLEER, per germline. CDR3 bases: TGCGCCAGCAGCCAAGCACGGGGCTCTGGAAACACCATATATTTT. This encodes CASSQARGSGNTIYF.

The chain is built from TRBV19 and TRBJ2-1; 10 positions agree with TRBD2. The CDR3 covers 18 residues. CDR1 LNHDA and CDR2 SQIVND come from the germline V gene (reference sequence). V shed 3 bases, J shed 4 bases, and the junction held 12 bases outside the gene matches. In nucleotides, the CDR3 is TGTGCCAGTAGTATTATCTCGGTGCTAGCGGGGGAGTACAATGAGCAGTTCTTC. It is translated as CASSIISVLAGEYNEQFF.

The CDR3 DNA is TGCGCCAGCAGCTTGGCCTTTCTCCAGGGAATACAAGAGACCCAGTACTTC. The encoded protein is CASSLAFLQGIQETQYF. This chain connects TRBV5-1 to TRBJ2-5; weak D call: TRBD1 (5 bases). Per germline, CDR1 SGHRS and CDR2 YFSETQ. V gave up 0 bases and J gave up 2 bases, with 17 bases separating them. This CDR3 has 17 residues.

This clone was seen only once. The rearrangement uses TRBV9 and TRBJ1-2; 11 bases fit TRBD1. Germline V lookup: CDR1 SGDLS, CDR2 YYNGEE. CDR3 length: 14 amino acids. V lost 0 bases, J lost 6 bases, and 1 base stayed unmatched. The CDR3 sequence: CASSVGDRGNGYTF. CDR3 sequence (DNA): TGTGCCAGCAGCGTAGGGGACAGGGGGAATGGCTACACCTTC.

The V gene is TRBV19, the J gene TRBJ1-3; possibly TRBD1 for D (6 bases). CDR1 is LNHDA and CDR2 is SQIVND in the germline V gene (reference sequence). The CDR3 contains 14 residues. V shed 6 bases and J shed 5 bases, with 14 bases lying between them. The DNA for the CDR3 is TGTGCCAGTAGCAGCACCAGGGGTAGAAACACCATATATTTT. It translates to CASSSTRGRNTIYF.

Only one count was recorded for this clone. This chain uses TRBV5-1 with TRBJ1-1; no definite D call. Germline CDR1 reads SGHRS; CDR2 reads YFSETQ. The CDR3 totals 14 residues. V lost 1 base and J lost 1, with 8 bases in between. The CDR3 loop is CASSLSGENTEAFF. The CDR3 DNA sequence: TGCGCCAGCAGCTTGTCGGGAGAGAACACTGAAGCTTTCTTT.

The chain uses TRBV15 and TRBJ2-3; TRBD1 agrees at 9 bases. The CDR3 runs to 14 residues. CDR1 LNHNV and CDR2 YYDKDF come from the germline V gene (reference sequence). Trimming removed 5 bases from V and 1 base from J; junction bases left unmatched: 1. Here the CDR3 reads CATSRDRGTDTQYF. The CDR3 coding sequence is TGTGCCACCAGCCGGGACAGGGGCACAGATACGCAGTATTTT.

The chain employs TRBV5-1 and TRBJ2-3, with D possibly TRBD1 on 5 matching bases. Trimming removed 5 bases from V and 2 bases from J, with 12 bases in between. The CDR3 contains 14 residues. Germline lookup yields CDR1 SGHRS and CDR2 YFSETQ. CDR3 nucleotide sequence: TGCGCCAGCAGTCTGGCAGGGATCACAGATACGCAGTATTTT. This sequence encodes CASSLAGITDTQYF.

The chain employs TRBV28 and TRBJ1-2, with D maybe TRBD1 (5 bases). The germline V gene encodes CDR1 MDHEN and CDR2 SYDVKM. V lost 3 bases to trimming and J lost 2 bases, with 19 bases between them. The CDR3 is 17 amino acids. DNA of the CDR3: TGTGCCAGCAGTTTGTCGACAGCGGGGGTTGCGAACTATGGCTACACCTTC. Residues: CASSLSTAGVANYGYTF.

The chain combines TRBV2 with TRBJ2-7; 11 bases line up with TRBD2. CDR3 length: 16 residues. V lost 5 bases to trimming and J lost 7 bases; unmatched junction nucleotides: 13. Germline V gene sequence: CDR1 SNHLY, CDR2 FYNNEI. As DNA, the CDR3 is TGTGCCAGCAGTTCCCCACTAGCGGGGGTCGGGGGTGAGCAGTACTTC. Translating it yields CASSSPLAGVGGEQYF. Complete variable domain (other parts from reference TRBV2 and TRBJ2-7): EPEVTQTPSHQVTQMGQEVILRCVPISNHLYFYWYRQILGQKVEFLVSFYNNEISEKSEIFDDQFSVERPDGSNFTLKIRSTKLEDSAMYFCASSSPLAGVGGEQYFGPGTRLTVT.

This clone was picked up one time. In DNA form, the CDR3 reads TGCAGCGTTGAGGGTGGCCAGGGCACTGGAAACACCATATATTTT. Its protein is CSVEGGQGTGNTIYF. The J gene is TRBJ1-3, the V gene TRBV29-1; possibly TRBD1 for D (5 bases). The CDR3 has 15 amino acids. In germline, CDR1 is SQVTM, CDR2 ANQGSEA. Trimming took 3 bases from V and 2 from J, leaving 14 bases between them.

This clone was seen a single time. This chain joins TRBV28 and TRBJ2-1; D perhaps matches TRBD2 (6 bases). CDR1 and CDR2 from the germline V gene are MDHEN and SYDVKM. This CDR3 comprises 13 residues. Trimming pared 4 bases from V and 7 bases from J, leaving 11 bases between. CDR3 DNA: TGTGCCAGCAGTTCACACGCGGGGAATGAGCAGTTCTTC. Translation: CASSSHAGNEQFF. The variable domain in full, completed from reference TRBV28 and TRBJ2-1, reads DVKVTQSSRYLVKRTGEKVFLECVQDMDHENMFWYRQDPGLGLRLIYFSYDVKMKEKGDIPEGYSVSREKKERFSLILESASTNQTSMYLCASSSHAGNEQFFGPGTRLTVL.

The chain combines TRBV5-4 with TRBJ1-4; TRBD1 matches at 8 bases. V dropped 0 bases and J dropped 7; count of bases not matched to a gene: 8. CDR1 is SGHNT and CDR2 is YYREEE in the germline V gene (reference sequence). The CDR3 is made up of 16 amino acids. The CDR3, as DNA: TGTGCCAGCAGCTTGGCTGGAGACAGGGGTGGTGAAAAACTGTTTTTT. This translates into CASSLAGDRGGEKLFF.

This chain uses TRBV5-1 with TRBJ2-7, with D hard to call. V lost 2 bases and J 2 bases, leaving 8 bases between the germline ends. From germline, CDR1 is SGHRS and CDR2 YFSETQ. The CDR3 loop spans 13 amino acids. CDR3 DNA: TGCGCCAGCAGCTTAGCGACGGCCTACGAGCAGTACTTC. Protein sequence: CASSLATAYEQYF.

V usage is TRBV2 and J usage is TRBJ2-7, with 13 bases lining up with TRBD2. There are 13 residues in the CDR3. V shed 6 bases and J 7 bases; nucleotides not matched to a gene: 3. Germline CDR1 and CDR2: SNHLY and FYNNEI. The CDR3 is CASRRGLAGEQYF. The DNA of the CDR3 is TGTGCCAGCAGGAGGGGACTAGCGGGAGAGCAGTACTTC.

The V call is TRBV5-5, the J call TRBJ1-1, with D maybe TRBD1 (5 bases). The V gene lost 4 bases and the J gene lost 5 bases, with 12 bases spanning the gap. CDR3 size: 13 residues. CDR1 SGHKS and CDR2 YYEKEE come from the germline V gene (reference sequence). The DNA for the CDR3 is TGTGCCAGCAGCGGGGCAGGGAAGACTGAAGCTTTCTTT. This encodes CASSGAGKTEAFF.

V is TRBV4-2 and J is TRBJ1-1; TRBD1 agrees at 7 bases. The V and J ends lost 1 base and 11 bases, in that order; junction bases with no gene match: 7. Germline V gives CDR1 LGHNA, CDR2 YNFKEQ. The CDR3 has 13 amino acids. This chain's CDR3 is CASSQVGDRAAFF. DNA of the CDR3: TGTGCCAGCAGCCAAGTAGGTGACAGGGCCGCTTTCTTT.

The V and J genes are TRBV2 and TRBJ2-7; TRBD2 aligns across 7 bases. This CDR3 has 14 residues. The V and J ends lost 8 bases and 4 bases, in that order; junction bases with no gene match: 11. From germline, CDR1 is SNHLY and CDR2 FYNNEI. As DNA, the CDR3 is TGTGCCAGCCGACCGGGACTAAAGACGTACGAGCAGTACTTC. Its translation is CASRPGLKTYEQYF.

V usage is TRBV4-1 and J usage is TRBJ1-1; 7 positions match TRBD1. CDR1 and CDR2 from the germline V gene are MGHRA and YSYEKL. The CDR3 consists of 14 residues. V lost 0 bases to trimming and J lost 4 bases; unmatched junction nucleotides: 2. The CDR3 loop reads CASSQDDRVTEAFF. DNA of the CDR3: TGCGCCAGCAGCCAAGATGACAGGGTCACTGAAGCTTTCTTT.

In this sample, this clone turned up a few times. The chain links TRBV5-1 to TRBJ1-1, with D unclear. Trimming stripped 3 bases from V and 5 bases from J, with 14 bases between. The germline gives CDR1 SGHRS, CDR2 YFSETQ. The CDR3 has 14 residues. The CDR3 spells CASSSSTVGTEAFF. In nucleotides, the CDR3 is TGCGCCAGCAGCTCTAGCACGGTCGGGACTGAAGCTTTCTTT.